This T cell receptor beta chain was sequenced for a study of CD4 T cell repertoires in COVID-19. Study overall: After roughly 10 days of IL-2 expansion, CFSE-low cells were relabeled and restimulated with other coronavirus spikes. Findings of the study overall: Sharing of several most expanded SARS-CoV-2-reactive clonotypes across memory subsets suggested intraclonal diversification. Between roughly 6.5 and 27% of SARS-CoV-2 clonotypes also appeared in SARS-CoV and/or HKU1 spike cultures.

Sequencing used immunoSEQ multiplex PCR; TCRdb keeps in-frame clones, though not all of them. The sample consists of 60,000 to 90,000 clones, 80% to 90% of them appearing once. Comment on this clone: What it recognizes is unknown.

Samples came from patients recovered from mild-to-severe COVID-19. This TCR came from a human donor who had COVID-19. The specimen was CD4+ T cells from peripheral blood, collected after recovery from COVID-19.

CDR3 in amino acids: CASSPGTSASTDTQYF. The CDR3 DNA sequence: TGCGCCAGCAGCCCCGGGACTAGCGCTAGCACAGATACGCAGTATTTT. This sequence joins TRBV5-1 and TRBJ2-3, with TRBD2 matching 10 bases. Trimming removed 4 bases from V and 0 bases from J; junction bases left unmatched: 5. The CDR3 extends over 16 amino acids. Germline V gives CDR1 SGHRS, CDR2 YFSETQ.